A single sample is the source of the 3 T cell receptor beta chains below, sequenced in a study of blood T cell repertoires in COVID-19. Sequencing used immunoSEQ multiplex PCR; TCRdb keeps in-frame clones, though not all of them. The top ten clones hold roughly 3.3% of a sample with some 110,000 clones, approximately 83% of them seen once. Sequenced sample: peripheral blood. The source of these receptors is a woman over 75 with active or convalescent COVID-19.

The rearrangement joins TRBV28 to TRBJ1-2, with 8 nucleotides matching TRBD1. Germline values: CDR1 MDHEN, CDR2 SYDVKM. J gave up 4 bases and V 4 bases, and 8 bases lay outside the gene matches. The CDR3 has 15 residues. The CDR3 loop is CASSSADRGFYGYTF. In nucleotides, the CDR3 is TGTGCCAGCAGTTCGGCCGACAGGGGATTCTATGGCTACACCTTC.

In its sample, this clone was seen many times. The chain employs TRBV28 and TRBJ1-3; tentative D call: TRBD1 (6 bases). The CDR3 is made up of 16 amino acids. Germline V CDR1 and CDR2: MDHEN, SYDVKM. Trimming removed 5 bases from V and 0 bases from J, with 14 bases in between. The CDR3 bases are TGTGCCAGCAGTGCCTCGACAGGCTACTCTGGAAACACCATATATTTT. It encodes CASSASTGYSGNTIYF.

Of note for this clone: This CDR3 is also generated by other DNA sequences in the sample. The rearrangement joins TRBV30 to TRBJ1-2, with D hard to call. This CDR3 has 13 residues. Germline-derived CDR1 and CDR2 are GTSNPN and SVGIG (reference sequence). The V gene lost 0 bases and the J gene lost 3 bases, with 8 bases spanning the gap. This CDR3 reads CAWSVRVDYGYTF. In nucleotides, the CDR3 is TGTGCCTGGAGTGTACGGGTAGACTATGGCTACACCTTC. Full variable domain (missing parts from reference TRBV30 and TRBJ1-2): SQTIHQWPATLVQPVGSPLSLECTVEGTSNPNLYWYRQAAGRGLQLLFYSVGIGQISSEVPQNLSASRPQDRQFILSSKKLLLSDSGFYLCAWSVRVDYGYTFGSGTRLTVV.